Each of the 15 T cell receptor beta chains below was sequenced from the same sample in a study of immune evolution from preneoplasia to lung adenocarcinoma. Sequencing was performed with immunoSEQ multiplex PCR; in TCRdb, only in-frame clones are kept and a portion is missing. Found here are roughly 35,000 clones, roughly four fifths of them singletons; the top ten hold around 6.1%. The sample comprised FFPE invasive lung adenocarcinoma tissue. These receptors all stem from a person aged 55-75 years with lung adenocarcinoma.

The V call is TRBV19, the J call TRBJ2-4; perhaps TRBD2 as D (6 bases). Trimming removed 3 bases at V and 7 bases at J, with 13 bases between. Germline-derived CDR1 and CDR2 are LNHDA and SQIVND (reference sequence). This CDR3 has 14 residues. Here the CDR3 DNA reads TGTGCCAGTAGTATCGAGGCCCGGGGGAACATTCAGTACTTC. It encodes CASSIEARGNIQYF.

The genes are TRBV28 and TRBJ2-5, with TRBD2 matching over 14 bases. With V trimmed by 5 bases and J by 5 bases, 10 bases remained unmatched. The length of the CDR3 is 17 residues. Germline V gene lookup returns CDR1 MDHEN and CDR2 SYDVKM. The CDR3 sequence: CASSRTWGLAGVETQYF. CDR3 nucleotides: TGTGCCAGCAGTAGGACCTGGGGACTAGCGGGAGTCGAGACCCAGTACTTC.

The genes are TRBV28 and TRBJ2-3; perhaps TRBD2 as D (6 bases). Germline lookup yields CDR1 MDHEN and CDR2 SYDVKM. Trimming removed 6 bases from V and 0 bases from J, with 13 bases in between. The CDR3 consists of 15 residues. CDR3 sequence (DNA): TGTGCCAGCAGCTCCTCAGCGGGTAGCACAGATACGCAGTATTTT. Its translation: CASSSSAGSTDTQYF.

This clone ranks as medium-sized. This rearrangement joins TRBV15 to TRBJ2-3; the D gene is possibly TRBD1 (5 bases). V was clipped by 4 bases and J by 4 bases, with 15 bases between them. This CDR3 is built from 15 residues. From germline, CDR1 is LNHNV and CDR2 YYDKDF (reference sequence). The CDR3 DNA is TGTGCCACCAGCACAGGACACCAGGGCGCAGATACGCAGTATTTT. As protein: CATSTGHQGADTQYF.

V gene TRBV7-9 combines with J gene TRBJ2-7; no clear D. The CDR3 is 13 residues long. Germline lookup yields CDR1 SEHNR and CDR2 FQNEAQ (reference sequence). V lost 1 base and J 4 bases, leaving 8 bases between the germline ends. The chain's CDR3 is CASSLGAGYEQYF. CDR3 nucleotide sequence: TGTGCCAGCAGCTTAGGGGCAGGATACGAGCAGTACTTC.

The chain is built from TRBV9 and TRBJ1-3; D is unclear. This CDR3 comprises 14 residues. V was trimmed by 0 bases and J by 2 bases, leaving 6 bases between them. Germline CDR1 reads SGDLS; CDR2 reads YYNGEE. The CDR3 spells CASSVGGPGNTIYF. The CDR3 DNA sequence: TGTGCCAGCAGCGTAGGAGGGCCTGGAAACACCATATATTTT.

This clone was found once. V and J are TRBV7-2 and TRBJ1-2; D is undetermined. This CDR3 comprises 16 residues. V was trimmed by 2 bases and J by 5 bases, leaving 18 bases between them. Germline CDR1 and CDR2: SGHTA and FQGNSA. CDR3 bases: TGTGCCAGCAGCTTAACCCCGTCCCTGCGGGTTTATGGCTACACCTTC. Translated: CASSLTPSLRVYGYTF.

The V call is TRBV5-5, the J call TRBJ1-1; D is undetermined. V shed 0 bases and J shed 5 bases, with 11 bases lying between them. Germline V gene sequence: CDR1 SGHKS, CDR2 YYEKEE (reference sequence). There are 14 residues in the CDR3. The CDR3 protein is CASSLGKLRTEAFF. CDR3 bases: TGTGCCAGCAGCTTGGGCAAACTGAGGACTGAAGCTTTCTTT.

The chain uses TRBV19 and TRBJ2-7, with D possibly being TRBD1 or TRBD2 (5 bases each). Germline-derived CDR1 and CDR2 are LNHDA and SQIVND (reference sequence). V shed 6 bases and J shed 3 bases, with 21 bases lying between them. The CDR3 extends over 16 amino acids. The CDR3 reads CASSLGIGTVSYEQYF. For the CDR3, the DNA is TGTGCCAGTAGCCTGGGTATTGGGACGGTCAGCTACGAGCAGTACTTC.

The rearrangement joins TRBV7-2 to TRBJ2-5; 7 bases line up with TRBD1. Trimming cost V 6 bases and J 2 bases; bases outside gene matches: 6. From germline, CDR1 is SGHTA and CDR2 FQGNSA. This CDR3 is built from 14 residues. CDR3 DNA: TGTGCCAGCAGACTCGACAGGGTGCAAGAGACCCAGTACTTC. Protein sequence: CASRLDRVQETQYF. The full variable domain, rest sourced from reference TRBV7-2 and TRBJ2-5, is GAGVSQSPSNKVTEKGKDVELRCDPISGHTALYWYRQSLGQGLEFLIYFQGNSAPDKSGLPSDRFSAERTGGSVSTLTIQRTQQEDSAVYLCASRLDRVQETQYFGPGTRLLVL.

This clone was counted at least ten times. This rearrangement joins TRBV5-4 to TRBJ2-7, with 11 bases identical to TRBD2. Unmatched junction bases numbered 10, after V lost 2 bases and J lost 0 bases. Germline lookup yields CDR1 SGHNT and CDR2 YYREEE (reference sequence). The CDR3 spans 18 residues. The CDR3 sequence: CASSFRTRTSGSSYEQYF. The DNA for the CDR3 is TGTGCCAGCAGCTTCCGTACTCGGACTAGCGGGTCCTCCTACGAGCAGTACTTC.

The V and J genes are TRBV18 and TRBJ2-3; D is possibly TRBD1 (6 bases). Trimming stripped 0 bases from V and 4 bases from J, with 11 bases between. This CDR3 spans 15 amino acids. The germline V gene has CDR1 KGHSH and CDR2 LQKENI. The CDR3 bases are TGTGCCAGCTCACCACCGTCCAGGGGCTCAGATACGCAGTATTTT. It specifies CASSPPSRGSDTQYF.

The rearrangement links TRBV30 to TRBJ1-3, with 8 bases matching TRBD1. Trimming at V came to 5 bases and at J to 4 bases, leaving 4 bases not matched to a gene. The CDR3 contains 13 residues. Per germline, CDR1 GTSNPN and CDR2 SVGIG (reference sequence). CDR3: CAWDRGTGNTIYF. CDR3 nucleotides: TGTGCCTGGGACAGGGGAACCGGAAACACCATATATTTT.

The CDR3 nucleotides read TGCGCCAGCAGCTTGGGGGCTAGCGGTAGCACAGATACGCAGTATTTT. Its translation is CASSLGASGSTDTQYF. This chain uses TRBV5-1 with TRBJ2-3; 7 nucleotides match TRBD2. Per the germline V gene, CDR1 is SGHRS and CDR2 is YFSETQ. The CDR3 contains 16 residues. V trimming: 0 bases; J trimming: 0 bases; junction bases outside the gene matches: 4.

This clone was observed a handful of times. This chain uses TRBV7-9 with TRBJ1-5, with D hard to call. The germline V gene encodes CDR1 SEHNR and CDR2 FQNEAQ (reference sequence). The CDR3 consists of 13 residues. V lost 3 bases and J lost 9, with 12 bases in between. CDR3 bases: TGTGCCAGCAGCTTGACCGAGCTAGGGCCCCAGCATTTT. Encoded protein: CASSLTELGPQHF.